The rows below give T cell receptor beta chains drawn from one sample of a study of T-cell reconstitution after alpha-beta-depleted transplantation in children. TCRdb used MiXCR to reprocess the PCR reads, holding one entry per CDR3 protein. The table shows 60,000 or so distinct CDR3 sequences, with less than 55% occurring only once. Sequences were derived from PBMCs, mostly from graft donor cells, sampled 360 days after TCRalphabeta/CD19-depleted stem cell transplant. These receptors all stem from a male patient aged 10 to 17 who had a stem cell transplant for acute lymphoblastic leukemia, so the T cells may come from the graft donor. The CDR3 runs from the conserved cysteine through the conserved F or W. Each record gives: D gene, V gene, clone size, J gene, CDR3 protein, CDR3 DNA. The D gene is left open where the match is weak. Some rows mark clone size as missing; the rest say once, few, many or name a class of expanded clone.

D: -
V: TRBV2
size: -
J: TRBJ1-2
CDR3: CASRTQGQGYTF
DNA: TGTGCCAGCAGGACACAGGGTCAAGGCTACACCTTC

D: TRBD2
V: TRBV27
size: -
J: TRBJ2-4
CDR3: CASSLAGVGNIQYF
DNA: TGTGCCAGCAGTCTAGCGGGAGTCGGGAACATTCAGTACTTC

D: TRBD2
V: TRBV6-5
size: -
J: TRBJ2-1
CDR3: CASSYSPGLAPYNEQFF
DNA: TGTGCCAGCAGTTACTCCCCGGGACTAGCGCCCTACAATGAGCAGTTCTTC

D: -
V: TRBV2
size: few
J: TRBJ2-1
CDR3: CASSEIGHYNEQFF
DNA: TGTGCCAGCAGTGAAATCGGACATTACAATGAGCAGTTCTTC

D: TRBD1
V: TRBV5-1
size: few
J: TRBJ2-7
CDR3: CASSSWTGSISSYEQYF
DNA: TGCGCCAGCAGCTCTTGGACAGGAAGCATAAGCTCCTACGAGCAGTACTTC

D: -
V: TRBV6-2/TRBV6-3
size: many
J: TRBJ2-4
CDR3: CASSPLGENIQYF
DNA: TGTGCCAGCAGTCCGCTGGGGGAAAACATTCAGTACTTC

D: -
V: TRBV11-2
size: -
J: TRBJ2-1
CDR3: CASSLGHNEVSYEQFF
DNA: TGTGCCAGCAGCTTAGGACACAACGAAGTAAGCTATGAGCAGTTCTTC

D: TRBD1
V: TRBV12-3/TRBV12-4
size: -
J: TRBJ2-5
CDR3: CASSLDDPWDRQETQYF
DNA: TGTGCCAGCAGTTTAGACGATCCCTGGGACAGGCAAGAGACCCAGTACTTC

D: -
V: TRBV6-4
size: few
J: TRBJ2-1
CDR3: CASSERMGGNEQFF
DNA: TGTGCCAGCAGTGAGAGAATGGGAGGCAATGAGCAGTTCTTC

D: -
V: TRBV3-1
size: few
J: TRBJ2-1
CDR3: CASSQDTGSSYNEQFF
DNA: TGTGCCAGCAGCCAAGATACGGGGAGCTCCTACAATGAGCAGTTCTTC

D: TRBD2
V: TRBV20-1
size: once
J: TRBJ2-7
CDR3: CSAPLAAELFYEQYF
DNA: TGCAGTGCGCCGCTAGCGGCAGAACTGTTCTACGAGCAGTACTTC

D: TRBD2
V: TRBV28
size: -
J: TRBJ2-2
CDR3: CASSGTSGTGELFF
DNA: TGTGCCAGCAGTGGGACTAGCGGGACCGGGGAGCTGTTTTTT

D: TRBD2
V: TRBV12-3/TRBV12-4
size: -
J: TRBJ2-3
CDR3: CASSLLAAPPTDTQYF
DNA: TGTGCCAGCAGTTTGCTAGCGGCCCCCCCCACAGATACGCAGTATTTT

D: -
V: TRBV25-1
size: few
J: TRBJ2-7
CDR3: CASSFSGAEQYF
DNA: TGTGCCAGCAGCTTCTCGGGGGCCGAGCAGTACTTC

D: TRBD1
V: TRBV7-9
size: -
J: TRBJ2-1
CDR3: CASSLTGDEQFF
DNA: TGTGCCAGCAGCTTGACAGGGGACGAGCAGTTCTTC

D: -
V: TRBV5-1
size: -
J: TRBJ2-6
CDR3: CASSLAPQGSISGANVLTF
DNA: TGCGCCAGCAGCTTGGCCCCACAGGGAAGTATCTCTGGGGCCAACGTCCTGACTTTC

D: -
V: TRBV12-3/TRBV12-4
size: -
J: TRBJ2-1
CDR3: CASSFRPGGGEQFF
DNA: TGTGCCAGCAGTTTCCGGCCCGGGGGCGGAGAGCAGTTCTTC

D: TRBD1
V: TRBV7-9
size: -
J: TRBJ2-2
CDR3: CASSSRTGVDTGELFF
DNA: TGTGCCAGCAGCTCGAGGACAGGGGTGGACACCGGGGAGCTGTTTTTT

D: TRBD1
V: TRBV12-5
size: -
J: TRBJ2-2
CDR3: CASGLSQGVAGELFF
DNA: TGTGCTAGTGGTTTGAGCCAGGGGGTTGCCGGGGAGCTGTTTTTT

D: -
V: TRBV5-1
size: -
J: TRBJ1-2
CDR3: CASSLDSYGYTF
DNA: TGCGCCAGCAGCTTGGATAGCTATGGCTACACCTTC

D: TRBD1
V: TRBV7-6
size: -
J: TRBJ1-2
CDR3: CASSLGDRANYGYTF
DNA: TGTGCCAGCAGCTTAGGGGACAGGGCGAACTATGGCTACACCTTC

D: TRBD1
V: TRBV12-3/TRBV12-4
size: -
J: TRBJ1-1
CDR3: CASKTGTGFEFAFF
DNA: TGTGCCAGCAAGACCGGGACAGGGTTTGAGTTCGCTTTCTTT

D: TRBD1
V: TRBV6-5
size: -
J: TRBJ1-1
CDR3: CASSYGDRVPTEAFF
DNA: TGTGCCAGCAGTTACGGGGACAGGGTACCCACTGAAGCTTTCTTT

D: -
V: TRBV7-9
size: -
J: TRBJ2-5
CDR3: CASSSLPSGPQETQYF
DNA: TGTGCCAGCAGCTCGCTCCCTTCCGGGCCTCAAGAGACCCAGTACTTC

D: TRBD1
V: TRBV10-3
size: few
J: TRBJ2-2
CDR3: CAISSWDRGNTGELFF
DNA: TGTGCCATCAGTTCCTGGGACAGGGGAAACACCGGGGAGCTGTTTTTT

D: -
V: TRBV7-9
size: few
J: TRBJ2-2
CDR3: CASTQGHRGELFF
DNA: TGTGCCAGCACCCAGGGACATCGCGGGGAGCTGTTTTTT

D: -
V: TRBV28
size: -
J: TRBJ2-1
CDR3: CASTSANEQFF
DNA: TGTGCCAGCACTAGTGCCAATGAGCAGTTCTTC

D: -
V: TRBV5-1
size: -
J: TRBJ2-1
CDR3: CASPETRSHNNNEQFF
DNA: TGCGCCAGTCCCGAGACCCGATCCCACAACAACAATGAGCAGTTCTTC

D: -
V: TRBV11-2
size: -
J: TRBJ2-2
CDR3: CASSSRGTRPRVSGELFF
DNA: TGTGCCAGCAGCTCCCGCGGGACAAGGCCTAGGGTCTCCGGGGAGCTGTTTTTT

D: -
V: TRBV7-2
size: -
J: TRBJ2-1
CDR3: CASSSYRGSSYNEQFF
DNA: TGTGCCAGCAGCTCCTACCGGGGGAGCTCCTACAATGAGCAGTTCTTC

D: -
V: TRBV12-3/TRBV12-4
size: few
J: TRBJ2-2
CDR3: CASSPGHDTGELFF
DNA: TGTGCCAGCAGCCCGGGACACGACACCGGGGAGCTGTTTTTT

D: -
V: TRBV12-3/TRBV12-4
size: -
J: TRBJ1-5
CDR3: CASSLGNQPQHF
DNA: TGTGCCAGCAGTTTAGGGAATCAGCCCCAGCATTTT

D: -
V: TRBV7-3
size: few
J: TRBJ2-2
CDR3: CASSPVRGAGELFF
DNA: TGTGCCAGCAGCCCCGTCCGGGGAGCCGGGGAGCTGTTTTTT

D: TRBD2
V: TRBV2
size: -
J: TRBJ2-5
CDR3: CASSESGALQETQYF
DNA: TGTGCCAGCAGTGAAAGCGGGGCCCTACAAGAGACCCAGTACTTC

D: TRBD1
V: TRBV20-1
size: -
J: TRBJ1-1
CDR3: CSARTTGGSREAFF
DNA: TGCAGTGCTAGAACTACAGGGGGCTCCCGAGAAGCTTTCTTT

D: -
V: TRBV2
size: -
J: TRBJ2-7
CDR3: CALKWGYEQYF
DNA: TGTGCCCTCAAGTGGGGTTACGAGCAGTACTTC

D: -
V: TRBV12-3/TRBV12-4
size: -
J: TRBJ2-2
CDR3: CASSFGGGKTGELFF
DNA: TGTGCCAGCAGTTTTGGGGGGGGCAAGACCGGGGAGCTGTTTTTT

D: TRBD1
V: TRBV12-3/TRBV12-4
size: -
J: TRBJ1-3
CDR3: CASSPQGAGNTIYF
DNA: TGTGCCAGCAGTCCTCAGGGGGCTGGAAACACCATATATTTT

D: -
V: TRBV5-6
size: -
J: TRBJ2-2
CDR3: CASSSPGQGELFF
DNA: TGTGCCAGCAGCTCTCCAGGGCAGGGGGAGCTGTTTTTT

D: TRBD2
V: TRBV20-1
size: once
J: TRBJ2-7
CDR3: CSARAREGLYEQYF
DNA: TGCAGTGCTAGAGCGCGGGAGGGCCTCTACGAGCAGTACTTC

D: TRBD1
V: TRBV25-1
size: few
J: TRBJ1-6
CDR3: CASRPDRGYSPLHF
DNA: TGTGCCAGCAGACCCGACAGGGGATATTCACCCCTCCACTTT

D: TRBD1
V: TRBV5-1
size: -
J: TRBJ1-1
CDR3: CASSEQGGNTEAFF
DNA: TGCGCCAGCAGCGAACAGGGGGGGAACACTGAAGCTTTCTTT

D: TRBD2
V: TRBV12-3/TRBV12-4
size: many
J: TRBJ2-1
CDR3: CASSLVIAGGKRFF
DNA: TGTGCCAGCAGTTTGGTAATAGCGGGGGGTAAAAGATTCTTC

D: TRBD1
V: TRBV10-3
size: -
J: TRBJ1-6
CDR3: CAISASGQGNSPLHF
DNA: TGTGCCATCAGTGCGTCCGGACAGGGGAATTCACCCCTCCACTTT

D: -
V: TRBV29-1
size: -
J: TRBJ2-7
CDR3: CSVEVDTTYEQYF
DNA: TGCAGCGTTGAGGTGGACACCACCTACGAGCAGTACTTC